These T cell receptor beta chains were read from a single sample in a study of cytomegalovirus exposure and HLA in healthy donors. This table comes from immunoSEQ multiplex PCR, and its TCRdb copy is limited to in-frame clones, with some not included. This sample's clone table lists about 200,000 clones. Material: PBMCs. All receptors come from a man younger than 45 in good health and CMV-seronegative. CDR3s include the opening cysteine and the closing phenylalanine or tryptophan. A D gene is named only where the DNA matches it firmly.

V gene: TRBV19
D gene: TRBD1
J gene: TRBJ1-2
CDR3 DNA: TGTGCCAGTACCCCAGGGGGGTATGGCTATGGCTACACCTTC
CDR3 protein: CASTPGGYGYGYTF

V gene: TRBV6-6
D gene: TRBD1
J gene: TRBJ2-7
CDR3 DNA: TGTGCCAGCAGTTACTCGAGGGACAGGGGAGGCTACGAGCAGTACTTC
CDR3 protein: CASSYSRDRGGYEQYF

V gene: TRBV7-9
D gene: .
J gene: TRBJ1-2
CDR3 DNA: TGTGCCAGCACCGAAAAGCAGGGGTCGGACTATGGCTACACCTTC
CDR3 protein: CASTEKQGSDYGYTF

V gene: TRBV5-1
D gene: TRBD2
J gene: TRBJ2-3
CDR3 DNA: TGCGCCAGCAGCTTAGGGCGGGAGTGGGTAGATACGCAGTATTTT
CDR3 protein: CASSLGREWVDTQYF

V gene: TRBV4-1
D gene: TRBD2
J gene: TRBJ2-7
CDR3 DNA: TGCGCCAGCAGCCCCCTCCCTGGGACTAGCGGGACGGGGCAGTACTTC
CDR3 protein: CASSPLPGTSGTGQYF

V gene: TRBV5-1
D gene: TRBD1
J gene: TRBJ1-6
CDR3 DNA: TGCGCCAGCAGCTTGACAGGGGTTGCGGTGAGCGGATACTCACCCCTCCACTTT
CDR3 protein: CASSLTGVAVSGYSPLHF

V gene: TRBV4-1
D gene: .
J gene: TRBJ1-5
CDR3 DNA: TGCGCCAGCAGCCAAGAGAGAGCGGGGGGCCATCAGCCCCAGCATTTT
CDR3 protein: CASSQERAGGHQPQHF

V gene: TRBV7-2
D gene: TRBD1
J gene: TRBJ1-2
CDR3 DNA: TGTGCCAGCAGCCAACCGGGACAGTCCTATGGCTACACCTTC
CDR3 protein: CASSQPGQSYGYTF

V gene: TRBV28
D gene: .
J gene: TRBJ2-6
CDR3 DNA: TGTGCCAGCAGAACAGGCGGTGGGGCCAACGTCCTGACTTTC
CDR3 protein: CASRTGGGANVLTF

V gene: TRBV5-1
D gene: .
J gene: TRBJ1-1
CDR3 DNA: TGCGCCAGCAGCTTGGTCGCTATGAACACTGAAGCTTTCTTT
CDR3 protein: CASSLVAMNTEAFF

V gene: TRBV6-6
D gene: .
J gene: TRBJ1-3
CDR3 DNA: TGTGCCAGCAGTCTCGACAGCCTCTCTGGAAACACCATATATTTT
CDR3 protein: CASSLDSLSGNTIYF

V gene: TRBV14
D gene: TRBD1
J gene: TRBJ1-3
CDR3 DNA: TGTGCCAGCAGCCAAGATTCGGACAGGGCTGTTGCTGGAAACACCATATATTTT
CDR3 protein: CASSQDSDRAVAGNTIYF

V gene: TRBV9
D gene: TRBD2
J gene: TRBJ2-1
CDR3 DNA: TGTGCCAGCAGCGTAGATAGAGGACTAGCACGCTCCTACAATGAGCAGTTCTTC
CDR3 protein: CASSVDRGLARSYNEQFF

V gene: TRBV10-1
D gene: TRBD1
J gene: TRBJ2-2
CDR3 DNA: TGCGCCAGCAGTACCGGGACAGGGACCGGGGAGCTGTTTTTT
CDR3 protein: CASSTGTGTGELFF

V gene: TRBV5-1
D gene: TRBD1
J gene: TRBJ1-1
CDR3 DNA: TGCGCCAGCAGCTTACAGGGGTTGTTGAACACTGAAGCTTTCTTT
CDR3 protein: CASSLQGLLNTEAFF

V gene: TRBV7-9
D gene: .
J gene: TRBJ2-7
CDR3 DNA: TGTGCCAGCAGCCATAGTCCCTACGAGCAGTACTTC
CDR3 protein: CASSHSPYEQYF

V gene: TRBV5-1
D gene: .
J gene: TRBJ1-1
CDR3 DNA: TGCGCCAGCAGCCTCGATCTACGGAACACTGAAGCTTTCTTT
CDR3 protein: CASSLDLRNTEAFF

V gene: TRBV11-3
D gene: .
J gene: TRBJ1-1
CDR3 DNA: TGTGCCAGCAGCTTGGGCCCCAACACTGAAGCTTTCTTT
CDR3 protein: CASSLGPNTEAFF

V gene: TRBV5-1
D gene: TRBD1
J gene: TRBJ1-5
CDR3 DNA: TGCGCCAGCAGCCCGCAGGGGGCTGAGAACAATCAGCCCCAGCATTTT
CDR3 protein: CASSPQGAENNQPQHF

V gene: TRBV27
D gene: .
J gene: TRBJ1-2
CDR3 DNA: TGTGCCAGCGGACTGGACAGTTCTAACTATGGCTACACCTTC
CDR3 protein: CASGLDSSNYGYTF

V gene: TRBV18
D gene: TRBD1
J gene: TRBJ2-1
CDR3 DNA: TGTGCCAGCTCACCATTACAGGGGGCCTACAATGAGCAGTTCTTC
CDR3 protein: CASSPLQGAYNEQFF

V gene: TRBV2
D gene: .
J gene: TRBJ1-5
CDR3 DNA: TGTGCCGCTACTCTGAAGGAGGGAGGCAATCAGCCCCAGCATTTT
CDR3 protein: CAATLKEGGNQPQHF

V gene: TRBV4-2
D gene: .
J gene: TRBJ2-6
CDR3 DNA: TGTGCCAGCAGCCTGAGCCGACAGTCGAACTCTGGGGCCAACGTCCTGACTTTC
CDR3 protein: CASSLSRQSNSGANVLTF

V gene: TRBV7-6
D gene: .
J gene: TRBJ2-1
CDR3 DNA: TGTGCCAGCAGCTTTAGAGGGGGTCGGTCCTACAATGAGCAGTTCTTC
CDR3 protein: CASSFRGGRSYNEQFF

V gene: TRBV19
D gene: TRBD1
J gene: TRBJ1-5
CDR3 DNA: TGTGCCAGCAGTATGCGGGGACAGGGGGACTCGAGGAGAACGAATCAGCCCCAGCATTTT
CDR3 protein: CASSMRGQGDSRRTNQPQHF

V gene: TRBV29-1
D gene: .
J gene: TRBJ2-7
CDR3 DNA: TGCAGCGCTTCAGGGGCCTACGAGCAGTACTTC
CDR3 protein: CSASGAYEQYF

V gene: TRBV6-5
D gene: .
J gene: TRBJ2-7
CDR3 DNA: TGTGCCAGCAGTTACTCGTTACTCGCCTACGAGCAGTACTTC
CDR3 protein: CASSYSLLAYEQYF